This TCR beta chain was recorded in a study of T cells in Graves' hyperthyroidism and ophthalmopathy. Germline V lookup: CDR1 DFQATT, CDR2 SNEGSKA (reference sequence). The CDR3 covers 12 residues. J was trimmed by 6 bases and V by 5 bases; bases with no gene match: 5. This clonotype was counted at least ten times. It was RNA transcripts that yielded the amplified TCR beta CDR3 regions. First-round RT-PCR with HTBI primers amplified the TCR CDR3 region. TCRdb fed the multiplex PCR reads into MiXCR, producing one record per CDR3 protein. The data show around 300,000 distinct CDR3 sequences, more than 10% seen once.

This TCR was sampled from a woman aged 25 to 39 with Graves' hyperthyroidism that later progressed to Graves' ophthalmopathy. This chain uses TRBV20-1 with TRBJ2-7, with TRBD1 matching 9 bases. The specimen was blood. Written as DNA, the CDR3 is TGCAGTGCTCGGAGACAGGGGGGCGAGCAGTACTTC. Translated, it gives CSARRQGGEQYF.